Each of the 31 T cell receptor beta chains below was sequenced from the same sample in a study of cytomegalovirus exposure and HLA in healthy donors. 13 Jbeta primers and 60 Vbeta primers were used for the PCR. Sequencing was performed with immunoSEQ multiplex PCR; in TCRdb, only in-frame clones are kept and a portion is missing. The sample has approximately 300,000 clones; around 80% are singletons. The sample was PBMCs. The receptor set was obtained from a girl aged 2 to 10 in good health and CMV-seronegative.

This clone was seen only a few times. The V gene is TRBV7-2, the J gene TRBJ2-5; 7 bases agree with TRBD1. The junction had 4 bases not matched to a gene; V was cut back by 5 bases and J by 1 base. CDR1 SGHTA and CDR2 FQGNSA come from the germline V gene. The CDR3 has 14 amino acids. This chain's CDR3 is CASSPDRVQETQYF. The CDR3 nucleotides read TGTGCCAGCAGCCCCGACAGGGTCCAAGAGACCCAGTACTTC.

The J gene is TRBJ1-5, the V gene TRBV6-8; 8 nucleotides line up with TRBD1. This CDR3 comprises 15 residues. Trimming removed 2 bases from V and 7 bases from J; junction bases left unmatched: 7. Germline loops: CDR1 MNHGY, CDR2 SAAAGT. CDR3 DNA: TGTGCCAGCAGTTACATGGACAGGGAGGCCCAGCCCCAGCATTTT. It yields the protein CASSYMDREAQPQHF.

The chain employs TRBV4-1 and TRBJ2-7; 10 positions match TRBD2. This CDR3 is built from 16 residues. CDR1 is MGHRA and CDR2 is YSYEKL in the germline V gene. Trimming at V came to 3 bases and at J to 6 bases, leaving 11 bases not matched to a gene. Written as DNA, the CDR3 is TGCGCCAGCAGCCAGGAATTGGGACTAGCGAACGGCGAGCAGTACTTC. Translating gives CASSQELGLANGEQYF.

The chain is built from TRBV6-5 and TRBJ1-2; 8 bases match TRBD1. The CDR3 spans 14 residues. V gave up 6 bases and J gave up 4 bases; unmatched junction bases: 7. Germline V gene data show CDR1 as MNHEY and CDR2 as SVGAGI. This chain's CDR3 is CASSPTQGAYGYTF. CDR3 nucleotides: TGTGCCAGCAGCCCTACCCAGGGGGCCTATGGCTACACCTTC.

The rearrangement joins TRBV5-6 to TRBJ2-5, with a possible D match to TRBD2 (6 bases). The J call may be mistaken, given a closer DNA end match to TRBJ2-7. The CDR3 has 16 amino acids. Germline CDR1 and CDR2: SGHDT and YYEEEE. The DNA of the CDR3 is TGTGCCAGCAGCAGGTCTTACAGGTTTGCTAGCGACGAGCAGTACTTC. Its translation is CASSRSYRFASDEQYF.

The V call is TRBV27, the J call TRBJ2-3, with D possibly matching TRBD1 (6 bases). Trimming stripped 7 bases from V and 1 base from J, with 15 bases between. CDR3 size: 15 residues. CDR1 and CDR2 from the germline V gene are MNHEY and SMNVEV (reference sequence). CDR3: CASKVSDSGTDTQYF. CDR3 sequence (DNA): TGTGCCAGCAAAGTCTCGGACAGCGGCACAGATACGCAGTATTTT.

The V gene is TRBV10-1, the J gene TRBJ1-1; D is undetermined. Germline V CDR1 and CDR2: WNHNN, SYGVQD (reference sequence). The CDR3 contains 15 residues. The V gene lost 2 bases and the J gene lost 3 bases, with 13 bases spanning the gap. The DNA of the CDR3 is TGCGCCAGCAGTGAGCAGGTCCGCGGGGACACTGAAGCTTTCTTT. It yields the protein CASSEQVRGDTEAFF.

This clone was seen a handful of times. The V gene is TRBV30, the J gene TRBJ2-1, with TRBD2 matching over 9 bases. The trim removed 2 bases at V and 6 bases at J, leaving 2 bases unmatched. The V gene's germline CDR1 is GTSNPN and CDR2 SVGIG (reference sequence). The length of the CDR3 is 13 residues. The CDR3 is CAWSRGGANEQFF. The CDR3 DNA sequence: TGTGCCTGGAGTCGCGGGGGGGCCAATGAGCAGTTCTTC. The entire variable domain, with the rest obtained from reference TRBV30 and TRBJ2-1, is as follows: SQTIHQWPATLVQPVGSPLSLECTVEGTSNPNLYWYRQAAGRGLQLLFYSVGIGQISSEVPQNLSASRPQDRQFILSSKKLLLSDSGFYLCAWSRGGANEQFFGPGTRLTVL.

The rearrangement uses TRBV4-2 and TRBJ1-1; tentatively, D is TRBD1 (6 bases). V was cut by 1 base and J by 2 bases, with 8 bases left in between. The CDR3 runs 14 residues. Looked up from germline, CDR1 is LGHNA and CDR2 is YNFKEQ. CDR3 DNA sequence: TGTGCCAGCAGCCAAGGACAGGCTAACACTGAAGCTTTCTTT. Protein product: CASSQGQANTEAFF.

Concerning this clone: Sequence at one end of the junction differs from germline and may be a read error. This rearrangement joins TRBV7-9 to TRBJ1-2; D not resolved. Germline CDR1 reads SEHNR; CDR2 reads FQNEAQ (reference sequence). The CDR3 has 15 amino acids. CDR3: CASSLGAGTKYGYTF. The CDR3 DNA is TGTGCCAGCAGCTTAGGGGCGGGAACTAAGTATGGCTACACCTTC.

This clone was counted between two and nine times. V and J are TRBV6-6 and TRBJ2-7, with TRBD2 matching over 9 bases. CDR3 length: 14 residues. V shed 9 bases, J shed 3 bases, and the junction held 9 bases outside the gene matches. The germline V gene encodes CDR1 MNHNY and CDR2 SVGAGI (reference sequence). The CDR3, as DNA: TGTGCCAGTACGTTAGCGGGAGCACTCTACGAGCAGTACTTC. Protein product: CASTLAGALYEQYF.

The V gene is TRBV6-5, the J gene TRBJ2-7, with a tentative D call TRBD1 (5 bases). The CDR3 extends over 15 amino acids. The V end lost 2 bases, the J end lost 5 bases, and 16 bases lay between the germline ends. The V gene's germline CDR1 is MNHEY and CDR2 SVGAGI. CDR3 bases: TGTGCCAGCAGTTACCAATTGGGGCCGATGAACGAGCAGTACTTC. It encodes CASSYQLGPMNEQYF.

CDR3 in amino acids: CASSLDSVGETQYF. The CDR3 DNA reads TGTGCCAGCAGCTTGGATAGCGTTGGGGAGACCCAGTACTTC. The V gene is TRBV5-4, the J gene TRBJ2-5; D possibly corresponds to TRBD2 (5 bases). Germline V CDR1 and CDR2: SGHNT, YYREEE (reference sequence). Deletions cut 0 bases from V and 5 bases from J, with 11 bases between. The CDR3 runs 14 residues.

This rearrangement joins TRBV9 to TRBJ1-1; possibly TRBD1 for D (5 bases). Germline V gene data show CDR1 as SGDLS and CDR2 as YYNGEE. The ends were cut back, 0 bases at V and 1 base at J, with 13 bases in the middle. CDR3 length: 16 amino acids. In DNA form, the CDR3 reads TGTGCCAGCAGCGTAGAACCGCGCAGGGAGAACACTGAAGCTTTCTTT. Translation gives CASSVEPRRENTEAFF.

This rearrangement joins TRBV28 to TRBJ2-1; tentatively, D is TRBD2 (5 bases). Germline CDR1 reads MDHEN; CDR2 reads SYDVKM. Deletions cut 8 bases from V and 6 bases from J, with 11 bases between. The CDR3 consists of 12 residues. The CDR3 nucleotides read TGTGCCAGCCTTGGGAGAACCAATGAGCAGTTCTTC. This codes for CASLGRTNEQFF.

The J gene is TRBJ2-3, the V gene TRBV18, with 12 bases matching TRBD2. The V segment lost 3 bases and the J segment 0 bases; nucleotides outside the gene matches: 7. The CDR3 has 18 amino acids. CDR1 is KGHSH, CDR2 LQKENI, per germline. The CDR3 reads CASSPGLAGLSSTDTQYF. The CDR3 nucleotides read TGTGCCAGCTCACCGGGACTAGCGGGCCTATCTAGCACAGATACGCAGTATTTT.

This chain uses TRBV6-1 with TRBJ2-1, with 8 bases lining up with TRBD1. The CDR3 spans 14 residues. Germline V gene data show CDR1 as MNHNS and CDR2 as SASEGT. J lost 3 bases, V lost 7 bases, and 5 bases had no gene match. The chain's CDR3 is CASILGTGYNEQFF. In DNA, the CDR3 is TGTGCCAGCATCCTGGGGACAGGCTACAATGAGCAGTTCTTC.

This rearrangement joins TRBV7-6 to TRBJ2-3; possible D gene TRBD2, 5 bases. V was cut by 5 bases and J by 2 bases, with 17 bases left in between. Germline V gene sequence: CDR1 SGHVS, CDR2 FNYEAQ. The CDR3 is 16 amino acids. Here the CDR3 DNA reads TGTGCCAGCAGCCACGCCGGACTCAGGCTCACAGATACGCAGTATTTT. Amino acids: CASSHAGLRLTDTQYF.

V and J are TRBV4-1 and TRBJ2-7; 7 nucleotides line up with TRBD2. The CDR3 is 14 residues long. CDR1 and CDR2 from the germline V gene are MGHRA and YSYEKL. The V and J ends lost 5 bases and 7 bases, in that order; junction bases with no gene match: 11. The CDR3 nucleotides are TGCGCCAGCAGCGATATTGGGCGGGGGTATGAGCAGTACTTC. Its translation: CASSDIGRGYEQYF.

This sequence joins TRBV19 and TRBJ2-3; maybe TRBD2 (5 bases). The CDR3 contains 14 residues. V was clipped by 4 bases and J by 2 bases, with 10 bases between them. Looked up from germline, CDR1 is LNHDA and CDR2 is SQIVND (reference sequence). The CDR3 DNA sequence: TGTGCCAGTAGTACACAGAGGGACACAGATACGCAGTATTTT. Amino acid sequence: CASSTQRDTDTQYF. The whole variable domain, filled in from reference TRBV19 and TRBJ2-3, reads DGGITQSPKYLFRKEGQNVTLSCEQNLNHDAMYWYRQDPGQGLRLIYYSQIVNDFQKGDIAEGYSVSREKKESFPLTVTSAQKNPTAFYLCASSTQRDTDTQYFGPGTRLTVL.

The chain employs TRBV4-2 and TRBJ2-2, with a tentative D call TRBD1 (5 bases). Germline V gene data show CDR1 as LGHNA and CDR2 as YNFKEQ. V lost 0 bases, J lost 5 bases, and 16 bases lay in between. This CDR3 is 17 amino acids long. The CDR3 protein is CASSQDTGGRRTGELFF. As DNA, the CDR3 is TGTGCCAGCAGCCAAGATACAGGCGGAAGGAGAACCGGGGAGCTGTTTTTT.

This chain uses TRBV2 with TRBJ1-4; maybe TRBD1 (5 bases). Germline V gene lookup returns CDR1 SNHLY and CDR2 FYNNEI. V gave up 3 bases and J gave up 8 bases, with 10 bases separating them. CDR3 length: 13 residues. The CDR3 DNA is TGTGCCAGCAGTGATCGACAGCGAGAAAAACTGTTTTTT. Translated, it gives CASSDRQREKLFF.

This clone turned up a few times. V gene TRBV7-2 combines with J gene TRBJ2-7, with TRBD2 matching over 8 bases. Per the germline V gene, CDR1 is SGHTA and CDR2 is FQGNSA. This CDR3 contains 14 residues. V lost 5 bases to trimming and J lost 4 bases; unmatched junction nucleotides: 7. CDR3 in amino acids: CASSSITSGYEQYF. The CDR3 nucleotides read TGTGCCAGCAGCAGTATTACTAGCGGATACGAGCAGTACTTC.

The count of this clone is one. CDR3 coding DNA: TGTGCCACCAGCAGACCGGACAGGGTCGATCAGCCCCAGCATTTT. Protein: CATSRPDRVDQPQHF. The chain couples TRBV15 to TRBJ1-5, with 8 bases identical to TRBD1. From germline, CDR1 is LNHNV and CDR2 YYDKDF (reference sequence). Trimming took 2 bases from V and 5 from J; bases not matched to a gene: 5. There are 15 residues in the CDR3. The variable domain in full, completed from reference TRBV15 and TRBJ1-5, reads DAMVIQNPRYQVTQFGKPVTLSCSQTLNHNVMYWYQQKSSQAPKLLFHYYDKDFNNEADTPDNFQSRRPNTSFCFLDIRSPGLGDTAMYLCATSRPDRVDQPQHFGDGTRLSIL.

The rearrangement links TRBV5-1 to TRBJ2-2, with 7 bases matching TRBD1. CDR1 and CDR2 from the germline V gene are SGHRS and YFSETQ. The CDR3 spans 15 residues. V lost 3 bases, J lost 4 bases, and 6 bases stayed unmatched. In DNA form, the CDR3 reads TGCGCCAGCAGCTCAGGGGACAGCTTCACCGGGGAGCTGTTTTTT. It translates to CASSSGDSFTGELFF. Supplemented by reference TRBV5-1 and TRBJ2-2, the full variable domain reads KAGVTQTPRYLIKTRGQQVTLSCSPISGHRSVSWYQQTPGQGLQFLFEYFSETQRNKGNFPGRFSGRQFSNSRSEMNVSTLELGDSALYLCASSSGDSFTGELFFGEGSRLTVL.

The chain joins TRBV2 to TRBJ1-4; D is perhaps TRBD1 (5 bases). Per the germline V gene, CDR1 is SNHLY and CDR2 is FYNNEI. V was trimmed by 6 bases and J by 0 bases, leaving 11 bases between them. The CDR3 is 15 amino acids. CDR3 sequence (DNA): TGTGCCAGCAGCGATCGGGGGACAACTAATGAAAAACTGTTTTTT. Translation gives CASSDRGTTNEKLFF. The variable domain in full, with the rest retrieved from reference TRBV2 and TRBJ1-4, is EPEVTQTPSHQVTQMGQEVILRCVPISNHLYFYWYRQILGQKVEFLVSFYNNEISEKSEIFDDQFSVERPDGSNFTLKIRSTKLEDSAMYFCASSDRGTTNEKLFFGSGTQLSVL.

The gene calls are TRBV29-1 and TRBJ2-1; D may be TRBD2 (6 bases). Germline assignment: CDR1 SQVTM and CDR2 ANQGSEA. The germline V and J ends were trimmed by 7 bases and 2 bases, with 18 bases remaining between them. This CDR3 comprises 15 residues. The CDR3 is CSGEDPTGTYNEQFF. The DNA for the CDR3 is TGCAGCGGGGAGGACCCAACCGGAACCTACAATGAGCAGTTCTTC.

V and J are TRBV30 and TRBJ2-5, with a tentative D call TRBD1 (6 bases). Germline assignment: CDR1 GTSNPN and CDR2 SVGIG (reference sequence). This CDR3 region has 13 residues. CDR3 DNA sequence: TGTGCTCTCCACAGGGATTCCCGGGAGACCCAGTACTTC. Protein: CALHRDSRETQYF.

The V call is TRBV5-1, the J call TRBJ1-1, with 10 bases fitting TRBD1. This CDR3 comprises 24 residues. Germline V CDR1 and CDR2: SGHRS, YFSETQ. After removal of 0 bases from V and 0 bases from J, the junction contained 26 bases not matched to a gene. In DNA, the CDR3 is TGCGCCAGCAGCTTGGTGGGACAGGGGCAGAATGGGCTCATTGCATTCAAATTGAACACTGAAGCTTTCTTT. Its translation: CASSLVGQGQNGLIAFKLNTEAFF.

This chain connects TRBV11-2 to TRBJ1-3; D is unclear. V was cut by 5 bases and J by 1 base, with 18 bases left in between. CDR3 length equals 17 residues. Germline V gene data show CDR1 as SGHAT and CDR2 as FQNNGV. The CDR3 is CASSARRIRSSGNTIYF. In nucleotides, the CDR3 is TGTGCCAGCAGCGCGAGGAGGATCCGATCGTCTGGAAACACCATATATTTT.

The rearrangement joins TRBV27 to TRBJ2-1, with D possibly TRBD2 on 5 matching bases. V was cut by 1 base and J by 6 bases, with 7 bases left in between. From germline, CDR1 is MNHEY and CDR2 SMNVEV (reference sequence). This CDR3 is built from 13 residues. The CDR3 is CASSLFLANEQFF. DNA for the CDR3: TGTGCCAGCAGTTTATTTCTAGCCAATGAGCAGTTCTTC.